This T cell receptor beta chain was recorded in a study of blood T cell repertoires in COVID-19. In the study overall: COVID-19 samples, acute and convalescent, were from the United States, Italy and Spain. T cells, B-cell-depleted T cells, or PBMCs supplied cDNA or gDNA.

Per the authors' pipeline: By means of reference gene primer amplification, nucleated cell counts were estimated. Assay used: immunoSEQ multiplex PCR; TCRdb lists only in-frame clones, some missing. The DNA was the basis for D and trimming; V, J and clone size are from that table. The sample includes over 55,000 clones, roughly 80% of them seen just once. Trimming stripped 4 bases from V and 7 bases from J, with 17 bases between. Germline CDR1 is LGHDT and CDR2 is YNNKEL (reference sequence). The CDR3 has 14 residues. The clonotype comes from a man in his fifties with active COVID-19. The sequenced material came from peripheral blood. This chain connects TRBV3-1 (or the pseudogene TRBV3-2) to TRBJ2-7, with D maybe TRBD2 (5 bases). This chain's CDR3 is CASSPETPSGEQYF. The CDR3 region has the DNA TGTGCCAGCAGCCCAGAGACGCCATCGGGGGAGCAGTACTTC.